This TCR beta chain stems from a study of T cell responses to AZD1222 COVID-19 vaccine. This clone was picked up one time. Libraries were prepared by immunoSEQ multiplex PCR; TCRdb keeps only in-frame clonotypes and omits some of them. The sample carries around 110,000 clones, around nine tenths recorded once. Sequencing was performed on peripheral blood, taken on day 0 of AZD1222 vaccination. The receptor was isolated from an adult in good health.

CDR3 loop: CASSLDSYYGYTF. CDR3 bases: TGTGCCAGCAGCTTAGACAGCTACTATGGCTACACCTTC. The genes are TRBV5-8 and TRBJ1-2; a weak D match, TRBD1 (5 bases). The CDR3 has 13 amino acids. Germline V CDR1 and CDR2: SGHTS, YDEGEE. Trimming removed 2 bases at V and 3 bases at J, with 8 bases between.